This T cell receptor (beta chain) came from a study of technical replicates of blood from several donors. The table lists this clone with a count of one. There are 13 residues in the CDR3. Germline CDR1 SQVTM, CDR2 ANQGSEA. The V end was cut by 2 bases, the J end by 5 bases, with 13 bases between. Data came from immunoSEQ multiplex PCR; TCRdb stores just in-frame clones and leaves some out. This table has over 45,000 clones, 92% appearing once. This clonotype was obtained from a human donor in good health. Some clones in this sample may be carry-over from other donors' samples. Sequenced sample: PBMCs. The rearrangement links TRBV29-1 to TRBJ2-7; the D gene is possibly TRBD2 (5 bases). This CDR3 is CSVESGIIHEQYF. As DNA, the CDR3 is TGCAGCGTTGAATCGGGGATTATCCACGAGCAGTACTTC.